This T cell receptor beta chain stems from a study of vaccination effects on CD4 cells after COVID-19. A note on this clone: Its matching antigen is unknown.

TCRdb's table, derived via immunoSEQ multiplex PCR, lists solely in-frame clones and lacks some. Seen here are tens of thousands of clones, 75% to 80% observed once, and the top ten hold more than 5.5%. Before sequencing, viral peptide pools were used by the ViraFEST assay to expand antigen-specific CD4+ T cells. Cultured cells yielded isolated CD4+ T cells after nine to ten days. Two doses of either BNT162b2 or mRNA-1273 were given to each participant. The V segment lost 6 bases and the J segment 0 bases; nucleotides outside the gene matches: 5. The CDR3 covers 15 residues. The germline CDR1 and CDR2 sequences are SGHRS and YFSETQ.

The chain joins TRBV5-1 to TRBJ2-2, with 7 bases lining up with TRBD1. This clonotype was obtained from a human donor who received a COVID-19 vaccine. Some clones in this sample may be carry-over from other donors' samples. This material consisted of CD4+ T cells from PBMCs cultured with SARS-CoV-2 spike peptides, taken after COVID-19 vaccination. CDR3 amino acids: CASKLTGSNTGELFF. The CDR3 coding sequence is TGCGCCAGCAAATTGACAGGGTCGAACACCGGGGAGCTGTTTTTT.